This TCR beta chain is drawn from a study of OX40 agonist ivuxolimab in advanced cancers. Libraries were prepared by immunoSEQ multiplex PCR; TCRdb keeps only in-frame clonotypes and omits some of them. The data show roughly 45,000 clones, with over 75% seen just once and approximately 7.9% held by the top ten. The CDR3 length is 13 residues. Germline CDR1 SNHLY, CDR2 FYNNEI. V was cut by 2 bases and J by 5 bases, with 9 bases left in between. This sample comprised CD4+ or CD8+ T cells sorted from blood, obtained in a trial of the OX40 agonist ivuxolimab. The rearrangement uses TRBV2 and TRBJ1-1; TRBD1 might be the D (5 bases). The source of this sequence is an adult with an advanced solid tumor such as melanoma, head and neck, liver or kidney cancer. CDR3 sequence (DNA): TGTGCCAGCAGTGAATCAGGGCAAACTGAAGCTTTCTTT. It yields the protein CASSESGQTEAFF. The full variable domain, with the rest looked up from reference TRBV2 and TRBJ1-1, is EPEVTQTPSHQVTQMGQEVILRCVPISNHLYFYWYRQILGQKVEFLVSFYNNEISEKSEIFDDQFSVERPDGSNFTLKIRSTKLEDSAMYFCASSESGQTEAFFGQGTRLTVV.